The 25 T cell receptor beta chains below were found in one sample sequenced in a study of blood T cell repertoires in COVID-19. Profiling relied on immunoSEQ multiplex PCR, and the TCRdb table lists in-frame clones only, not all of them. The sample has over 70,000 clones; 91% are singletons. The sequencing input was peripheral blood. These receptors were collected from a man in his fifties or sixties with COVID-19, enrolled during active disease.

The V gene is TRBV5-1, the J gene TRBJ2-2; 8 bases line up with TRBD1. The CDR3 loop spans 17 amino acids. The germline V gene encodes CDR1 SGHRS and CDR2 YFSETQ. Trimming cost V 4 bases and J 6 bases; bases outside gene matches: 14. The chain's CDR3 is CASSPAPDRDGAGELFF. DNA for the CDR3: TGCGCCAGCAGCCCCGCCCCGGACAGGGACGGGGCCGGGGAGCTGTTTTTT.

The gene calls are TRBV29-1 and TRBJ2-1; 12 bases are a match to TRBD2. V lost 4 bases to trimming and J lost 4 bases; unmatched junction nucleotides: 2. This CDR3 region has 14 residues. The germline V gene encodes CDR1 SQVTM and CDR2 ANQGSEA. DNA of the CDR3: TGCAGCGTTGCTACTAGCGGGAGGTACAATGAGCAGTTCTTC. It translates to CSVATSGRYNEQFF.

The J gene is TRBJ2-1, the V gene TRBV19; 7 nucleotides agree with TRBD2. J was trimmed by 0 bases and V by 6 bases; bases with no gene match: 5. Germline V gene sequence: CDR1 LNHDA, CDR2 SQIVND (reference sequence). The CDR3 runs 15 residues. CDR3 sequence: CASRPRGSSYNEQFF. The DNA for the CDR3 is TGTGCCAGTAGACCCCGCGGGAGCTCCTACAATGAGCAGTTCTTC.

This chain connects TRBV28 to TRBJ2-7; possibly TRBD1 for D (5 bases). This CDR3 comprises 12 residues. V dropped 3 bases and J dropped 3 bases, with 6 bases sitting between them. The germline V gene encodes CDR1 MDHEN and CDR2 SYDVKM. As DNA, the CDR3 is TGTGCCAGCAGTTTCACAGGCTACGAGCAGTACTTC. This encodes CASSFTGYEQYF.

The J gene is TRBJ2-7, the V gene TRBV24-1; no definite D call. The V and J ends lost 6 bases and 0 bases respectively, with 8 bases between them. The V gene's germline CDR1 is KGHDR and CDR2 SFDVKD. The CDR3 loop spans 13 amino acids. This chain's CDR3 is CATSRGGSYEQYF. Here the CDR3 DNA reads TGTGCCACCAGTCGTGGCGGCTCCTACGAGCAGTACTTC.

The chain couples TRBV4-1 to TRBJ1-3, with D unresolved. This CDR3 contains 12 residues. Germline CDR1 is MGHRA and CDR2 is YSYEKL. The ends were cut back, 4 bases at V and 4 bases at J, with 5 bases in the middle. CDR3 DNA sequence: TGCGCCAGCAGCCCGGTCGGAAACACCATATATTTT. This gives the protein CASSPVGNTIYF.

V and J are TRBV29-1 and TRBJ1-3; TRBD1 might be the D (5 bases). Germline-derived CDR1 and CDR2 are SQVTM and ANQGSEA. V was cut by 5 bases and J by 4 bases, with 15 bases left in between. This CDR3 region has 14 residues. The CDR3 here is CSVSGGQPGNTIYF. CDR3 nucleotides: TGCAGCGTTTCGGGGGGTCAGCCCGGAAACACCATATATTTT.

CDR3 residues: CATSPGQGNEQFF. The CDR3 DNA reads TGTGCCACCAGCCCCGGGCAGGGCAATGAGCAGTTCTTC. J is TRBJ2-1 and V is TRBV24-1, with D tentatively TRBD1 (5 bases). V dropped 7 bases and J dropped 6 bases, with 12 bases sitting between them. Germline V gives CDR1 KGHDR, CDR2 SFDVKD. The CDR3 covers 13 residues.

CDR3 bases: TGTGCCAGCAGTTTATTAAGGGACTCGGGTGAGCAGTACTTC. Protein sequence: CASSLLRDSGEQYF. V gene TRBV28 combines with J gene TRBJ2-7; weak D call: TRBD2 (6 bases). CDR1 and CDR2 from the germline V gene are MDHEN and SYDVKM. The CDR3 spans 14 residues. With 1 base removed from V and 7 bases from J, the gap between germline ends came to 14 bases.

The V call is TRBV21-1, the J call TRBJ2-7; no check of the table's D call, TRBD2, against the DNA was made. TRBV21-1 is recorded as a pseudogene. The CDR3 totals 14 residues. The CDR3: CASSTRGGAYEQYV. CDR3 nucleotide sequence: TGTGCCAGCAGCACTCGAGGAGGGGCCTACGAGCAGTACGTC.

The rearrangement joins TRBV6-1 to TRBJ2-3; the match to TRBD1 covers 7 bases. The V segment lost 2 bases and the J segment 1 base; nucleotides outside the gene matches: 6. Per germline, CDR1 MNHNS and CDR2 SASEGT. The length of the CDR3 is 16 residues. The CDR3 is CASSEHRGIGTDTQYF. Here the CDR3 DNA reads TGTGCCAGCAGTGAACACAGGGGTATCGGCACAGATACGCAGTATTTT.

The V gene is TRBV7-3, the J gene TRBJ2-3; tentative D call: TRBD2 (6 bases). The CDR3 is 14 residues long. From germline, CDR1 is SGHTA and CDR2 FQGTGA. The V end was cut by 5 bases, the J end by 2 bases, with 11 bases between. The CDR3 sequence: CASSVGLTTDTQYF. The CDR3 nucleotides read TGTGCCAGCAGCGTGGGACTCACCACAGATACGCAGTATTTT.

The rearrangement links TRBV12-3 or TRBV12-4 to TRBJ2-7; D remains unclear. Between the trimmed V and J ends, which lost 6 bases and 5 bases, there was a span of 14 bases. The CDR3 is 13 residues long. CDR3 residues: CASSDSSAHEQYF. The CDR3 nucleotides are TGTGCCAGCAGCGACTCGTCAGCCCACGAGCAGTACTTC.

The chain is built from TRBV10-2 and TRBJ2-7; D perhaps matches TRBD2 (6 bases). The CDR3 has 15 amino acids. Between the trimmed V and J ends, which lost 2 bases and 7 bases, there was a span of 18 bases. The germline gives CDR1 WSHSY, CDR2 SAAADI. The CDR3 reads CASSERVTGTGEQYF. The CDR3 bases are TGCGCCAGCAGTGAGAGGGTAACCGGGACTGGGGAGCAGTACTTC.

This sequence joins TRBV5-4 and TRBJ2-3, with 13 nucleotides matching TRBD2. Germline V lookup: CDR1 SGHNT, CDR2 YYREEE (reference sequence). The CDR3 runs to 18 residues. The junction had 7 bases not matched to a gene; V was cut back by 3 bases and J by 0 bases. CDR3 region: CASSSGTSGTTSTDTQYF. The DNA for the CDR3 is TGTGCCAGCAGCTCGGGGACTAGCGGGACAACTAGCACAGATACGCAGTATTTT.

The chain's CDR3 is CASSQYGTAQETQYF. DNA for the CDR3: TGTGCCAGCAGCCAGTACGGGACAGCGCAAGAGACCCAGTACTTC. The chain links TRBV5-6 to TRBJ2-5; 7 bases line up with TRBD1. The CDR3 consists of 15 residues. The germline V gene has CDR1 SGHDT and CDR2 YYEEEE. The V segment lost 4 bases and the J segment 2 bases; nucleotides outside the gene matches: 8. Together with reference TRBV5-6 and TRBJ2-5, the CDR3 gives the full variable domain: DAGVTQSPTHLIKTRGQQVTLRCSPKSGHDTVSWYQQALGQGPQFIFQYYEEEERQRGNFPDRFSGHQFPNYSSELNVNALLLGDSALYLCASSQYGTAQETQYFGPGTRLLVL.

This sequence joins TRBV28 and TRBJ1-3; D not certain. Between the trimmed V and J ends, which lost 3 bases and 3 bases, there was a span of 6 bases. Germline V gives CDR1 MDHEN, CDR2 SYDVKM. This CDR3 is 13 amino acids long. The CDR3 DNA sequence: TGTGCCAGCAGTTTCTTTAGTGGAAACACCATATATTTT. Translated: CASSFFSGNTIYF.

This chain links TRBV23-1 with TRBJ2-7; TRBD1 matches 8 bases. TRBV23-1 has ORF status, its function being uncertain. Trimming took 4 bases from V and 5 from J; bases not matched to a gene: 7. The CDR3 runs to 14 residues. The CDR3 here is CASSPSGQAHEQYF. The DNA of the CDR3 is TGCGCCAGCAGTCCCTCGGGACAGGCCCACGAGCAGTACTTC.

The V gene is TRBV9, the J gene TRBJ1-4, with D perhaps TRBD1 (5 bases). Trimming stripped 7 bases from V and 8 bases from J, with 12 bases between. CDR3 length equals 12 residues. The V gene's germline CDR1 is SGDLS and CDR2 YYNGEE. CDR3 loop: CASGRDGEKLFF. The CDR3 nucleotides read TGTGCCAGCGGGAGGGACGGCGAAAAACTGTTTTTT.

The chain couples TRBV4-2 to TRBJ2-3; TRBD1 matches at 10 bases. CDR3 size: 21 residues. CDR1 is LGHNA, CDR2 YNFKEQ, per germline. The junction had 21 bases not matched to a gene; V was cut back by 4 bases and J by 2 bases. The CDR3 nucleotides read TGTGCCAGCAGCCTCACTCGGGGACAGGGGAGTATCTGGCAGGCCACAGATACGCAGTATTTT. Amino acids: CASSLTRGQGSIWQATDTQYF.

J is TRBJ1-6 and V is TRBV5-6, with 8 bases identical to TRBD1. Germline CDR1 is SGHDT and CDR2 is YYEEEE. The CDR3 totals 15 residues. V shed 5 bases, J shed 7 bases, and the junction held 8 bases outside the gene matches. This CDR3 reads CASSLRDRRNSPLHF. The CDR3 coding sequence is TGTGCCAGCAGTTTGAGGGACAGGAGAAATTCACCCCTCCACTTT.

This clone came up once. The chain employs TRBV3-1 (or the pseudogene TRBV3-2) and TRBJ2-1; 11 bases are shared with TRBD2. CDR1 LGHDT and CDR2 YNNKEL come from the germline V gene (reference sequence). Germline trimming cut 1 base from V and 6 bases from J; bases unmatched to any gene: 5. This CDR3 contains 16 residues. In DNA form, the CDR3 reads TGTGCCAGCAGCCAAGGACTAGCGGGATCGTTCAATGAGCAGTTCTTC. It yields the protein CASSQGLAGSFNEQFF.

The CDR3 protein is CASSSGLANEQFF. The CDR3 nucleotides are TGTGCCAGCAGTTCCGGACTTGCAAATGAGCAGTTCTTC. This rearrangement joins TRBV7-9 to TRBJ2-1; D might be TRBD2 (5 bases). CDR1 and CDR2 (germline): SEHNR, FQNEAQ (reference sequence). CDR3 length: 13 residues. V was clipped by 6 bases and J by 7 bases, with 13 bases between them.

This chain joins TRBV28 and TRBJ1-1; D is perhaps TRBD1 (6 bases). This CDR3 comprises 13 residues. From germline, CDR1 is MDHEN and CDR2 SYDVKM. V was clipped by 2 bases and J by 3 bases, with 7 bases between them. The DNA of the CDR3 is TGTGCCAGCAGTTTAAGGGGGTACACTGAAGCTTTCTTT. It translates to CASSLRGYTEAFF.

The rearrangement uses TRBV27 and TRBJ2-3, with D hard to call. The CDR3 is made up of 15 amino acids. V gave up 6 bases and J gave up 2 bases, with 15 bases separating them. CDR1 and CDR2 (germline): MNHEY, SMNVEV (reference sequence). Here the CDR3 DNA reads TGTGCCAGCAGCAGCCCGACGCGGTCCACAGATACGCAGTATTTT. Translation: CASSSPTRSTDTQYF.